This TCR beta chain was retrieved from a study of control samples from healthy donors and cancer patients. Germline loops: CDR1 MNHEY, CDR2 SMNVEV (reference sequence). The CDR3 has 15 residues. V was cut by 3 bases and J by 5 bases, with 16 bases left in between. Assay used: immunoSEQ multiplex PCR; TCRdb lists only in-frame clones, some missing. The sample has about 250,000 clones, over 75% seen once. V gene TRBV27 combines with J gene TRBJ1-1, with D uncertain. Specimen: PBMCs. The receptor was derived from a woman aged 55-69 years with lung cancer. CDR3 sequence reads: CASSFFLGSRTEAFF. DNA for the CDR3: TGTGCCAGCAGTTTTTTTTTGGGCAGCAGGACTGAAGCTTTCTTT.